Below, 7 T cell receptor beta chains from the same sample are listed, as sequenced in a study of T-cell reconstitution after alpha-beta-depleted transplantation in children. The TCRbeta library was prepared with unique molecular identifiers. TCRdb passed the PCR reads through MiXCR, listing each CDR3 protein once. Of around 300,000 distinct CDR3 sequences in the sample, nearly 8% were seen once. These TCRs are of unknown antigen specificity. Study-level points and caveats: At the one-year point after transplant, T-cell counts and TCRbeta diversity were found to come mostly from T cells that had been newly produced.

The material sequenced was peripheral blood, taken 360 days after TCRalphabeta/CD19-depleted stem cell transplant. The receptors stem from a female patient under 10 years old who had a stem cell transplant for Fanconi anemia, so the T cells may come from the graft donor.

This clonotype has only one observation. V is TRBV11-2 and J is TRBJ2-3, with TRBD2 matching over 9 bases. The trim removed 5 bases at V and 4 bases at J, leaving 7 bases unmatched. Germline CDR1 and CDR2: SGHAT and FQNNGV. The CDR3 length is 15 residues. The CDR3 region is CASSPQAGGSDTQYF. DNA for the CDR3: TGTGCCAGCAGCCCCCAAGCGGGAGGATCAGATACGCAGTATTTT.

This clonotype was detected only a few times. The rearrangement links TRBV6-1 to TRBJ2-5; 11 nucleotides align to TRBD1. V dropped 6 bases and J dropped 5; count of bases not matched to a gene: 5. The CDR3 totals 14 residues. The germline CDR1 and CDR2 sequences are MNHNS and SASEGT. In DNA, the CDR3 is TGTGCCAGCAGCCGGGACAGGGGGTATGAGACCCAGTACTTC. Protein product: CASSRDRGYETQYF.

This clonotype was counted ten times or more. The genes are TRBV11-2 and TRBJ2-7; D call uncertain. The V gene's germline CDR1 is SGHAT and CDR2 FQNNGV. The V and J ends lost 5 bases and 1 base respectively, with 15 bases between them. CDR3 length equals 15 residues. CDR3 coding DNA: TGTGCCAGCAGCACAAGTCGACTCCATTCCTACGAGCAGTACGTC. This translates into CASSTSRLHSYEQYV.

This clonotype was recorded at least ten times. This chain joins TRBV20-1 and TRBJ1-5, with 8 nucleotides matching TRBD1. Germline loops: CDR1 DFQATT, CDR2 SNEGSKA (reference sequence). J lost 5 bases, V lost 2 bases, and 8 bases had no gene match. This CDR3 region has 15 residues. CDR3 amino acids: CSARFGQGLYQPQHF. The DNA of the CDR3 is TGCAGTGCTAGATTTGGACAGGGATTATATCAGCCCCAGCATTTT.

This clonotype was seen repeatedly, ten times or more. The chain links TRBV11-1 to TRBJ2-5; D not certain. Per the germline V gene, CDR1 is SGHAT and CDR2 is FQDESV (reference sequence). The CDR3 has 13 residues. Trimming took 2 bases from V and 0 from J, leaving 4 bases between them. The CDR3 loop is CASSLHYQETQYF. The CDR3 DNA follows: TGTGCCAGCAGCTTACACTACCAAGAGACCCAGTACTTC.

This clonotype occurred many times. V usage is TRBV12-3 or TRBV12-4 and J usage is TRBJ2-7, with D unresolved. There are 15 residues in the CDR3. V dropped 3 bases and J dropped 7 bases, with 19 bases sitting between them. The CDR3 spells CASSFNGPILGEQYF. The DNA of the CDR3 is TGTGCCAGCAGTTTTAACGGACCAATTCTCGGGGAGCAGTACTTC.

This clonotype has a handful of counts. V usage is TRBV5-6 and J usage is TRBJ1-1, with D uncertain. The CDR3 has 12 residues. Germline V lookup: CDR1 SGHDT, CDR2 YYEEEE. Trimming took 2 bases from V and 11 from J, leaving 13 bases between them. This CDR3 is CASSLYEGRAFF. Written as DNA, the CDR3 is TGTGCCAGCAGCTTATACGAAGGAAGGGCTTTCTTT.